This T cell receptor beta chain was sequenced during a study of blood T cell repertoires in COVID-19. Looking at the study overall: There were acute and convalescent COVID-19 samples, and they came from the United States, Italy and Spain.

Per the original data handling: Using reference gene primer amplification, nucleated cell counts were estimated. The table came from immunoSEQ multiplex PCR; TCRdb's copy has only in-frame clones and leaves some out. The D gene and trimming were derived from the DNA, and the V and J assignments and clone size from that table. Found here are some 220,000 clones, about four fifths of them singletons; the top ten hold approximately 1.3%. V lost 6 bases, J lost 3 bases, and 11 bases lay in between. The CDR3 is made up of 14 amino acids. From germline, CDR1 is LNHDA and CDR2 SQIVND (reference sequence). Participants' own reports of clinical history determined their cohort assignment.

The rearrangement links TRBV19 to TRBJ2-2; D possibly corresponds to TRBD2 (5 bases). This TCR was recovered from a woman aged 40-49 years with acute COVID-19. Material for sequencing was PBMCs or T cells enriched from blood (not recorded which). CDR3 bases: TGTGCCAGTAGAAGAGGGCACGACACCGGGGAGCTGTTTTTT. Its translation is CASRRGHDTGELFF. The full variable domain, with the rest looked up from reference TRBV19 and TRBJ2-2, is DGGITQSPKYLFRKEGQNVTLSCEQNLNHDAMYWYRQDPGQGLRLIYYSQIVNDFQKGDIAEGYSVSREKKESFPLTVTSAQKNPTAFYLCASRRGHDTGELFFGEGSRLTVL.